The 4 T cell receptor beta chains presented below share a single source sample, sequenced in a study of shared clonotypes between healthy human individuals. Sequenced by immunoSEQ multiplex PCR; TCRdb stores in-frame clones only, minus some. The data show about 800,000 clones, about 96% seen once. As defined, naive CD8 cells were CD45RO-negative and positively selected for CCR7, with terminally differentiated effector memory CD45RA+ cells excluded. The sample was naive CD8+ T cells sorted from blood. The receptors come from a man aged 30 to 39 in good health.

This chain uses TRBV9 with TRBJ2-2; D possibly corresponds to TRBD2 (5 bases). The CDR3 consists of 16 residues. Trimming took off 1 base at V and 1 base at J, with 11 bases between the two ends. Germline CDR1 reads SGDLS; CDR2 reads YYNGEE. The DNA of the CDR3 is TGTGCCAGCAGCGTAAGACTACCCGAGAACACCGGGGAGCTGTTTTTT. This encodes CASSVRLPENTGELFF.

J is TRBJ2-7 and V is TRBV4-1; no clear D. Trimming shortened V by 1 base and J by 3 bases, and 7 bases separated the two germline ends. CDR1 and CDR2 from the germline V gene are MGHRA and YSYEKL. The CDR3 is 13 amino acids. CDR3 DNA: TGCGCCAGCAGCCAAGCCTTTGACTACGAGCAGTACTTC. It is translated as CASSQAFDYEQYF.

This rearrangement joins TRBV2 to TRBJ2-6; a weak D match, TRBD1 (6 bases). Between the trimmed V and J ends, which lost 8 bases and 2 bases, there was a span of 10 bases. Germline CDR1 SNHLY, CDR2 FYNNEI. There are 14 residues in the CDR3. CDR3 sequence: CASVGTTGANVLTF. The CDR3 DNA sequence: TGTGCCAGCGTAGGGACAACTGGGGCCAACGTCCTGACTTTC.

J is TRBJ2-7 and V is TRBV29-1; 7 bases are shared with TRBD2. CDR1 and CDR2 from the germline V gene are SQVTM and ANQGSEA. This CDR3 has 15 amino acids. V lost 0 bases, J lost 2 bases, and 7 bases stayed unmatched. CDR3 nucleotides: TGCAGCGTTGAAGATGGCGAGCGGGAAACCTACGAGCAGTACTTC. Amino acids: CSVEDGERETYEQYF.